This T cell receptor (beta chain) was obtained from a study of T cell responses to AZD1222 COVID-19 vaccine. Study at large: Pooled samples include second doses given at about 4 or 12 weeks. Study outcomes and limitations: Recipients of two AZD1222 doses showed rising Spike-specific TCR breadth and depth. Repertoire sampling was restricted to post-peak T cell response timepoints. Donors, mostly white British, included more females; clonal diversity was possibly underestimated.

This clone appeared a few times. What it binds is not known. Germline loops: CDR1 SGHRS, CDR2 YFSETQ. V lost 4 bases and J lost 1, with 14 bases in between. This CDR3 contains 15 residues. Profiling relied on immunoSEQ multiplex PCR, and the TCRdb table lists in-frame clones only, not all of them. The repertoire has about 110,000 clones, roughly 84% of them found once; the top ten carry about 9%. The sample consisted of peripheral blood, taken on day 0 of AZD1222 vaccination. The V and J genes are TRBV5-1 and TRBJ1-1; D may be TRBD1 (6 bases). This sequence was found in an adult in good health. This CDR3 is CASSAREGGNTEAFF. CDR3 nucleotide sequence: TGCGCCAGCAGCGCGCGGGAAGGGGGGAACACTGAAGCTTTCTTT.